Listed here are 26 T cell receptor beta chains from one sample, sequenced in a study of early T cells in non-severe SARS-CoV-2 infection. Via MiXCR, TCRdb re-called the 5' RACE reads, giving one row per CDR3 protein. This sample has just over 60,000 distinct CDR3 sequences, with approximately 9.3% found just once. Sample: whole blood. Source of these receptors: an adult who was a healthcare worker with PCR-confirmed SARS-CoV-2 infection or an uninfected control (not recorded which).

This clonotype turned up a few times. The V gene is TRBV7-8, the J gene TRBJ2-7; D might be TRBD2 (5 bases). V was pared by 1 base and J by 4 bases, with 14 bases between. This CDR3 contains 15 residues. CDR1 and CDR2 from the germline V gene are SGHVS and FQNEAQ. The CDR3 sequence is CASSLGRTSRYEQYV. The DNA of the CDR3 is TGTGCCAGCAGCTTAGGCAGGACTTCCCGGTACGAGCAGTACGTC.

The table lists this clonotype with many counts. This chain connects TRBV2 to TRBJ1-2, with D uncertain. V was shortened by 7 bases and J by 4 bases, with 16 bases between the two germline ends. CDR1 SNHLY and CDR2 FYNNEI come from the germline V gene. The CDR3 length is 14 residues. In DNA, the CDR3 is TGTGCCAGCAAATCTTTCCAGGATGGCTATGGCTACACCTTC. This encodes CASKSFQDGYGYTF.

This clonotype has a count of ten or more. V is TRBV30 and J is TRBJ2-3; D remains ambiguous. Between the trimmed V and J ends, which lost 3 bases and 6 bases, there was a span of 16 bases. The CDR3 has 14 residues. Germline CDR1 is GTSNPN and CDR2 is SVGIG (reference sequence). CDR3 region: CAWSQAPVQDTQYF. CDR3 bases: TGTGCCTGGAGCCAAGCTCCGGTACAGGATACGCAGTATTTT.

This clonotype was picked up a small number of times. The chain couples TRBV2 to TRBJ1-1, with D possibly TRBD1 on 6 matching bases. CDR1 is SNHLY and CDR2 is FYNNEI in the germline V gene. The CDR3 has 15 amino acids. Between the trimmed V and J ends, which lost 1 base and 1 base, there was a span of 10 bases. CDR3 region: CASSEEGQRNTEAFF. The CDR3 nucleotides read TGTGCCAGCAGTGAAGAGGGACAAAGGAACACTGAAGCTTTCTTT.

The chain uses TRBV27 and TRBJ1-5; D is ambiguous. The V end was cut by 7 bases, the J end by 2 bases, with 9 bases between. This CDR3 has 13 amino acids. Germline CDR1 and CDR2: MNHEY and SMNVEV (reference sequence). Here the CDR3 reads CASKRLGNQPQHF. The DNA of the CDR3 is TGTGCCAGCAAACGACTTGGCAATCAGCCCCAGCATTTT.

This clonotype has a handful of counts. The chain links TRBV6-2 or TRBV6-3 to TRBJ1-2; D might be TRBD1 (5 bases). This CDR3 spans 15 amino acids. The V end was cut by 7 bases, the J end by 0 bases, with 15 bases between. CDR1 MNHEY and CDR2 SVGEGT come from the germline V gene. The chain's CDR3 is CASIDSGQPNYGYTF. CDR3 bases: TGTGCCAGCATCGACTCCGGACAACCTAACTATGGCTACACCTTC.

This clonotype was seen only a few times. This sequence joins TRBV30 and TRBJ1-3, with TRBD1 identical over 8 bases. The CDR3 sequence is 15 residues long. From germline, CDR1 is GTSNPN and CDR2 SVGIG (reference sequence). Germline trimming cut 8 bases from V and 4 bases from J; bases unmatched to any gene: 13. CDR3 nucleotides: TGTGCCCTACGAATCGGACAGGGAACAGGAAACACCATATATTTT. Residues: CALRIGQGTGNTIYF.

V is TRBV6-6 and J is TRBJ1-4; D remains unclear. The CDR3 runs 15 residues. Trimming left V 6 bases short and J 3 bases short, with 14 bases between. Germline-derived CDR1 and CDR2 are MNHNY and SVGAGI (reference sequence). The CDR3 is CASSHLAYSNEKLFF. In DNA form, the CDR3 reads TGTGCCAGCAGCCACCTGGCATACTCTAATGAAAAACTGTTTTTT.

This clonotype was counted many times. The chain couples TRBV2 to TRBJ1-1; D is perhaps TRBD1 (5 bases). V lost 7 bases and J 2 bases, leaving 14 bases between the germline ends. Germline V gives CDR1 SNHLY, CDR2 FYNNEI. The CDR3 is 14 residues long. The CDR3 loop reads CASTPEGRNTEAFF. CDR3 DNA sequence: TGTGCCAGCACCCCGGAGGGGAGAAACACTGAAGCTTTCTTT. Variable domain in full (rest from reference TRBV2 and TRBJ1-1): EPEVTQTPSHQVTQMGQEVILRCVPISNHLYFYWYRQILGQKVEFLVSFYNNEISEKSEIFDDQFSVERPDGSNFTLKIRSTKLEDSAMYFCASTPEGRNTEAFFGQGTRLTVV.

This rearrangement joins TRBV12-3 or TRBV12-4 to TRBJ1-4; D ambiguous. The CDR3 loop spans 14 amino acids. The germline V and J ends were trimmed by 6 bases and 0 bases, with 8 bases remaining between them. CDR3 amino acids: CASSLRTTNEKLFF. The DNA of the CDR3 is TGTGCCAGCAGCCTCAGGACAACTAATGAAAAACTGTTTTTT.

The chain uses TRBV2 and TRBJ2-2; D possibly corresponds to TRBD1 (5 bases). The CDR3 covers 14 residues. Germline values: CDR1 SNHLY, CDR2 FYNNEI. Trimming stripped 3 bases from V and 5 bases from J, with 10 bases between. Here the CDR3 DNA reads TGTGCCAGCAGTGAGACCCAGGGTACCGGGGAGCTGTTTTTT. Translation gives CASSETQGTGELFF.

V and J are TRBV27 and TRBJ2-3, with TRBD2 identical over 13 bases. The CDR3 runs to 19 residues. The J segment lost 2 bases and the V segment lost 5 bases, leaving 13 bases of the junction unmatched. Germline CDR1 and CDR2: MNHEY and SMNVEV (reference sequence). CDR3 in DNA: TGTGCCAGCAGTCGCGGGACTAGCGGGATTTTTCACCCCACAGATACGCAGTATTTT. Its translation is CASSRGTSGIFHPTDTQYF.

This clonotype was observed a few times. The CDR3 DNA reads as TGCAGCGTTGACACAGTACACCAAGAGACCCAGTACTTC. It is translated as CSVDTVHQETQYF. The chain combines TRBV29-1 with TRBJ2-5; D not resolved. The germline CDR1 and CDR2 sequences are SQVTM and ANQGSEA. V lost 3 bases to trimming and J lost 0 bases, with 8 bases between them. The CDR3 is 13 residues long. The variable domain in full, completed from reference TRBV29-1 and TRBJ2-5, reads SAVISQKPSRDICQRGTSLTIQCQVDSQVTMMFWYRQQPGQSLTLIATANQGSEATYESGFVIDKFPISRPNLTFSTLTVSNMSPEDSSIYLCSVDTVHQETQYFGPGTRLLVL.

This rearrangement joins TRBV29-1 to TRBJ2-5; tentatively, D is TRBD1 (5 bases). The CDR3 runs to 14 residues. Germline CDR1 is SQVTM and CDR2 is ANQGSEA. V was cut by 7 bases and J by 4 bases, with 19 bases left in between. The CDR3 DNA is TGCAGCGCCGAGACGCAGGGAAAAGGAGAGACCCAGTACTTC. Amino acid sequence: CSAETQGKGETQYF.

This chain uses TRBV7-6 with TRBJ2-2; 9 bases agree with TRBD2. J lost 4 bases, V lost 5 bases, and 8 bases had no gene match. Germline CDR1 and CDR2: SGHVS and FNYEAQ. CDR3 length equals 16 residues. DNA of the CDR3: TGTGCCAGCAGCCAAGGGGCTAGCGGGGTCACCGGGGAGCTGTTTTTT. Amino acids: CASSQGASGVTGELFF.

The V call is TRBV14, the J call TRBJ2-5, with D possibly being TRBD1 or TRBD2 (6 bases each). Germline V gene lookup returns CDR1 SGHDN and CDR2 FVKESK. CDR3 length: 14 residues. With 0 bases removed from V and 14 bases from J, the gap between germline ends came to 19 bases. The CDR3, as DNA: TGTGCCAGCAGCCAAGATGATCGACTCAGGGGACTTTACTTC. It encodes CASSQDDRLRGLYF. Looking up the rest from reference TRBV14 and TRBJ2-5 gives the full variable domain: EAGVTQFPSHSVIEKGQTVTLRCDPISGHDNLYWYRRVMGKEIKFLLHFVKESKQDESGMPNNRFLAERTGGTYSTLKVQPAELEDSGVYFCASSQDDRLRGLYFGPGTRLLVL.

The V and J genes are TRBV25-1 and TRBJ1-1, with a tentative D call TRBD1 (6 bases). The germline V gene has CDR1 MGHDK and CDR2 SYGVNS. V was trimmed by 1 base and J by 1 base, leaving 13 bases between them. The CDR3 runs to 16 residues. The CDR3 sequence is CASSEWGRTSNTEAFF. CDR3 in DNA: TGTGCCAGCAGTGAATGGGGGCGGACGTCGAACACTGAAGCTTTCTTT.

The table lists this clonotype with many counts. The chain is built from TRBV11-2 and TRBJ1-2; tentative D call: TRBD1 (6 bases). This CDR3 region has 15 residues. V gave up 5 bases and J gave up 8 bases, with 21 bases separating them. CDR1 is SGHAT, CDR2 FQNNGV, per germline. CDR3 loop: CASSPHQAGARGYTF. CDR3 bases: TGTGCCAGCAGCCCACACCAGGCGGGGGCGCGAGGCTACACCTTC.

This sequence joins TRBV12-3 or TRBV12-4 and TRBJ1-3; D is undetermined. This CDR3 has 13 amino acids. V lost 3 bases and J lost 2, with 5 bases in between. The CDR3 loop is CASSFFTGNTIYF. The CDR3 coding sequence is TGTGCCAGCAGTTTTTTTACTGGAAACACCATATATTTT.

This sequence joins TRBV12-3 or TRBV12-4 and TRBJ2-2; TRBD1 is a possible D gene (6 bases). The V end was cut by 9 bases, the J end by 0 bases, with 14 bases between. This CDR3 spans 15 amino acids. DNA of the CDR3: TGTGCCAGTAGGAAACAGGGTTCGAACACCGGGGAGCTGTTTTTT. Translation gives CASRKQGSNTGELFF.

This clonotype showed up just a few times. The chain has TRBV18 and TRBJ2-2; D possibly uses TRBD1 or TRBD2 (5 bases each). This CDR3 spans 16 amino acids. V was clipped by 5 bases and J by 5 bases, with 18 bases between them. The germline V gene encodes CDR1 KGHSH and CDR2 LQKENI. The CDR3 loop reads CASSGPGTPRTGELFF. The CDR3 region has the DNA TGTGCCAGCTCAGGACCCGGGACGCCCAGAACCGGGGAGCTGTTTTTT.

This clonotype has a count of ten or more. V and J are TRBV2 and TRBJ2-1; 10 positions agree with TRBD1. This CDR3 contains 13 residues. In germline, CDR1 is SNHLY, CDR2 FYNNEI. Trimming at V came to 7 bases and at J to 10 bases, leaving 7 bases not matched to a gene. The CDR3 region is CASNRQGAGEQFF. CDR3 nucleotide sequence: TGTGCCAGCAATAGACAGGGGGCCGGAGAGCAGTTCTTC.

This clonotype appeared many times. The junction departs from the called germline gene at one end, perhaps through a read error. This chain joins TRBV6-2 or TRBV6-3 and TRBJ2-6, with D possibly matching TRBD2 (7 bases). The V gene's germline CDR1 is MNHEY and CDR2 SVGEGT. The CDR3 totals 16 residues. CDR3 sequence (DNA): TGTGCCAGCAGTTACGGGGGGGCCTCTGGGGCCAACGTCCTGATTTTC. Translated: CASSYGGASGANVLIF.

This chain uses TRBV5-5 with TRBJ2-1, with 12 bases lining up with TRBD1. Germline values: CDR1 SGHKS, CDR2 YYEKEE (reference sequence). V lost 0 bases and J lost 1; bases outside the gene matches: 14. The CDR3 sequence is 21 residues long. CDR3 region: CASSLEIWGTGGEKSYNEQFF. CDR3 nucleotide sequence: TGTGCCAGCAGCTTGGAAATTTGGGGGACAGGGGGCGAGAAGTCCTACAATGAGCAGTTCTTC.

The chain has TRBV6-6 and TRBJ1-2; 12 bases line up with TRBD1. This CDR3 comprises 15 residues. Germline V gene lookup returns CDR1 MNHNY and CDR2 SVGAGI (reference sequence). After removal of 4 bases from V and 8 bases from J, the junction contained 8 bases not matched to a gene. The CDR3 here is CASSLPGQGADGYTF. The CDR3 coding sequence is TGTGCCAGCAGTTTACCGGGACAGGGGGCGGACGGCTACACCTTC.

This clonotype was seen at least ten times. The gene calls are TRBV2 and TRBJ2-3; 8 bases map to TRBD2. Germline CDR1 reads SNHLY; CDR2 reads FYNNEI. With 11 bases clipped from V and 3 bases from J, the junction kept 7 bases outside the gene matches. CDR3 length: 13 amino acids. The CDR3 region is CAGSSGETDTQYF. The CDR3 coding sequence is TGTGCCGGAAGTAGCGGGGAGACAGATACGCAGTATTTT.